The entry below gives a single T cell receptor beta chain sequence along with its context. Antigen unknown. The CDR3 spans 16 residues. V lost 0 bases, J lost 4 bases, and 13 bases lay in between. Per the germline V gene, CDR1 is SEHNR and CDR2 is FQNEAQ (reference sequence). This record comes from a study of shared clonotypes between healthy human individuals. Overall study results and limits: Rarefaction analysis demonstrated incomplete sorted-subset sequencing notwithstanding large depth. Approximately 4.6% of naive CD4 clonotypes were shared across several donors.

TCRdb keeps only in-frame clones here, not all; method: immunoSEQ multiplex PCR. Of roughly 660,000 clones in the sample, roughly 91% are singletons; the top ten hold 34%. There were only Caucasian adults among the donors, and all lived in Nashville, Tennessee. Specimen: memory CD8+ T cells from PBMCs. Subset denoted: CD45RO+ cells pooled with CCR7-negative TemRA cells. The genes are TRBV7-9 and TRBJ2-1, with D possibly TRBD2 on 5 matching bases. This TCR came from a man between 18 and 35 years old in good health. Some clones in this sample may be carry-over from other donors' samples. The CDR3 loop is CASSLAASTRYNEQFF. Written as DNA, the CDR3 is TGTGCCAGCAGCTTAGCTGCTAGCACAAGATACAATGAGCAGTTCTTC.